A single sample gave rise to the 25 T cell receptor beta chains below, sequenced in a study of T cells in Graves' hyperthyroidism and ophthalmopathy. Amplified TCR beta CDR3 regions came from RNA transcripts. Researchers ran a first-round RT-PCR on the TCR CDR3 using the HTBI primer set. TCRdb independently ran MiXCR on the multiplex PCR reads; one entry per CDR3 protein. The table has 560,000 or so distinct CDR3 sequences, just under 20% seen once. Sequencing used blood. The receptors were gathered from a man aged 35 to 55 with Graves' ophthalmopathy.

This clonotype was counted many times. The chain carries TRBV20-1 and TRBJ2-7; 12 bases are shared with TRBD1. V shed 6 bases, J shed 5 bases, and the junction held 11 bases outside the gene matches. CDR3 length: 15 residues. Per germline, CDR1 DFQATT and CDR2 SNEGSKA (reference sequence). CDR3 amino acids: CSAQNRDRGLNEQYF. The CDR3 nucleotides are TGCAGTGCCCAAAACCGGGACAGGGGGCTGAACGAGCAGTACTTC.

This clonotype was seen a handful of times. DNA for the CDR3: TGTGCCAGCAGCACTTCAGGGGATTCACCCCTCCACTTT. It encodes CASSTSGDSPLHF. The genes are TRBV11-1 and TRBJ1-6, with a weak D call TRBD1 (6 bases). Germline CDR1 SGHAT, CDR2 FQDESV (reference sequence). The CDR3 length is 13 residues. The V and J ends lost 5 bases and 8 bases respectively, with 10 bases between them.

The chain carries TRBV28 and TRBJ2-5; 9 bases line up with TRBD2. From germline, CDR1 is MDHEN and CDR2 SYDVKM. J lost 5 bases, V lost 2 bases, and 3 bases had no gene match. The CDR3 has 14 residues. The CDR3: CASSLPSGMETQYF. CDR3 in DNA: TGTGCCAGCAGTTTACCTAGCGGGATGGAGACCCAGTACTTC.

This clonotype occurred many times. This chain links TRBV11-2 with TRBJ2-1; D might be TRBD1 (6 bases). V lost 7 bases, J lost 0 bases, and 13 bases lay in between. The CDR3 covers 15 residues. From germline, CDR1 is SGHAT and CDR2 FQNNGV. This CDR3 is CASTRGGDSYNEQFF. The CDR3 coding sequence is TGTGCCAGCACCAGAGGGGGAGACTCCTACAATGAGCAGTTCTTC. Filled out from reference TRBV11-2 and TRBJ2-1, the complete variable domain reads EAGVAQSPRYKIIEKRQSVAFWCNPISGHATLYWYQQILGQGPKLLIQFQNNGVVDDSQLPKDRFSAERLKGVDSTLKIQPAKLEDSAVYLCASTRGGDSYNEQFFGPGTRLTVL.

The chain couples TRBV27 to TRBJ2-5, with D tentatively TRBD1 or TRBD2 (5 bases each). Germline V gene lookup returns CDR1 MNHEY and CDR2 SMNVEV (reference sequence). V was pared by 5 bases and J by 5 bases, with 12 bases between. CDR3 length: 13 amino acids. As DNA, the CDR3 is TGTGCCAGCAGTAACTTTGAGGGGGAGACCCAGTACTTC. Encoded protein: CASSNFEGETQYF.

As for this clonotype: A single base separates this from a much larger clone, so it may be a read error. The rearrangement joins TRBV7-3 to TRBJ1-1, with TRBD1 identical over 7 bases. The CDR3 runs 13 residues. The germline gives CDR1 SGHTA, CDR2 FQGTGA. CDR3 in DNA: TGTGACAGCAGCTTGACAGGGAAAACTGAAGCTTTCTTT. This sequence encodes CDSSLTGKTEAFF.

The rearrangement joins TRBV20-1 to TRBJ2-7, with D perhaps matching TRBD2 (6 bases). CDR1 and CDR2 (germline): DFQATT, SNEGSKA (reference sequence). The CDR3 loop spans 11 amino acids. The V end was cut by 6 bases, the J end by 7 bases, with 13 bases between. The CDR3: CSASGLREQYF. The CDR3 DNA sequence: TGCAGTGCCAGCGGGTTACGAGAGCAGTACTTC.

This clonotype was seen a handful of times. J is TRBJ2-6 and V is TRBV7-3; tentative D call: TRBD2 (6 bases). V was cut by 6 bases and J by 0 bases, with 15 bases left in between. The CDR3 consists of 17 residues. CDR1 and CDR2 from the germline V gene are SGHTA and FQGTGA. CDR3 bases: TGTGCCAGCAGATCCCCGGGACTGACCTCTGGGGCCAACGTCCTGACTTTC. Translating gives CASRSPGLTSGANVLTF.

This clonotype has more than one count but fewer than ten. CDR3 loop: CSARASNSYEQYF. The DNA for the CDR3 is TGCAGTGCTAGAGCCAGTAACTCCTACGAGCAGTACTTC. The chain employs TRBV20-1 and TRBJ2-7; D is unclear. Germline assignment: CDR1 DFQATT and CDR2 SNEGSKA (reference sequence). V was cut by 1 base and J by 0 bases, with 7 bases left in between. The CDR3 runs 13 residues.

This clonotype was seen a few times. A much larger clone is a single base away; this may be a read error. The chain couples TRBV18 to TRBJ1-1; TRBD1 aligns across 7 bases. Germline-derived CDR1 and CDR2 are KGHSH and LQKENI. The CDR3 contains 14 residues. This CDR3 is CAGSPRTGNTEAFF. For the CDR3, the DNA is TGTGCCGGCTCACCGAGGACAGGGAACACTGAAGCTTTCTTT.

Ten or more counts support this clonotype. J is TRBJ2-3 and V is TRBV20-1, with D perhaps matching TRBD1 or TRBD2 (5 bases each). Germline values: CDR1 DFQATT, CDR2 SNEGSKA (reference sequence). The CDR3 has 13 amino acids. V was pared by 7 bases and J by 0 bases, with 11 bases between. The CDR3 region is CSESGRSTDTQYF. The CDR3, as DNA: TGCAGTGAATCGGGACGTAGCACAGATACGCAGTATTTT.

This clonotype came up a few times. CDR3 amino acids: CSASKSGNARYEQYF. Written as DNA, the CDR3 is TGCAGTGCTTCGAAGAGCGGGAACGCCCGCTACGAGCAGTACTTC. This chain joins TRBV20-1 and TRBJ2-7; 7 bases agree with TRBD2. Germline V gives CDR1 DFQATT, CDR2 SNEGSKA (reference sequence). The CDR3 is made up of 15 amino acids. The junction had 13 bases not matched to a gene; V was cut back by 5 bases and J by 3 bases.

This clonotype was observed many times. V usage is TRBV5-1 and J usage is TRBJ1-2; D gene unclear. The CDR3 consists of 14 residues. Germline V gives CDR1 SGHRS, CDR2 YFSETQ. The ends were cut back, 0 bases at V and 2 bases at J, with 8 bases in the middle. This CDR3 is CASSLDSENYGYTF. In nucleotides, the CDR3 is TGCGCCAGCAGCTTGGACAGCGAGAACTATGGCTACACCTTC.

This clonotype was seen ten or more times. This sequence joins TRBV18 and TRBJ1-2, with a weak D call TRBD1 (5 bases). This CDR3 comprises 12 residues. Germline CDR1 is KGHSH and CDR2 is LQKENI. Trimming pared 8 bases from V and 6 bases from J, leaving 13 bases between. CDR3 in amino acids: CASNAGLDGYTF. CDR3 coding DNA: TGTGCCAGCAACGCAGGGCTGGATGGCTACACCTTC.

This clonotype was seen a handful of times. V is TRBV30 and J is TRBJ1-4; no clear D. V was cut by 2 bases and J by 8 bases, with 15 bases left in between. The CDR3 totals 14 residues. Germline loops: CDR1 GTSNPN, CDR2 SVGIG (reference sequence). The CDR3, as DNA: TGTGCCTGGAGTCGGGCCCTCCCGAAGGAAAAACTGTTTTTT. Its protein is CAWSRALPKEKLFF.

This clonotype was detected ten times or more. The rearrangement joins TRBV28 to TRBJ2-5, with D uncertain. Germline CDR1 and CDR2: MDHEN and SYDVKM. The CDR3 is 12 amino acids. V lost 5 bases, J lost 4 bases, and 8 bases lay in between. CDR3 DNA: TGTGCCAGCAGTATATACGTAGAGACCCAGTACTTC. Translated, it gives CASSIYVETQYF.

The CDR3 DNA sequence: TGTGCCAGCAGTACAGGGGCGGGGGGCAATGAGCAGTTCTTC. Translated: CASSTGAGGNEQFF. The chain joins TRBV2 to TRBJ2-1; tentative D call: TRBD2 (8 bases). Germline V lookup: CDR1 SNHLY, CDR2 FYNNEI. The CDR3 extends over 14 amino acids. Trimming took off 5 bases at V and 6 bases at J, with 14 bases between the two ends.

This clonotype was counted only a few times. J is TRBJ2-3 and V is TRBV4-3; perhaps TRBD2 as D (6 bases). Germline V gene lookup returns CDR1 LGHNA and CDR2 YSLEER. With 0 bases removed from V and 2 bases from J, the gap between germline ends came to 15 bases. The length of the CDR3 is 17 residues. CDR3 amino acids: CASSQEVSGTPTDTQYF. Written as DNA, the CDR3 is TGCGCCAGCAGCCAAGAAGTTAGCGGTACACCCACAGATACGCAGTATTTT.

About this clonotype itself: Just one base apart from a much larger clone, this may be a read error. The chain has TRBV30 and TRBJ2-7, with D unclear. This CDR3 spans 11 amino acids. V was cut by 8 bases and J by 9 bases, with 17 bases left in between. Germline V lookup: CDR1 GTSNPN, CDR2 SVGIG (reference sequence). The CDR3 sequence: CAHLVGERQYF. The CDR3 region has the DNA TGTGCCCATCTGGTTGGGGAACGGCAGTACTTC.

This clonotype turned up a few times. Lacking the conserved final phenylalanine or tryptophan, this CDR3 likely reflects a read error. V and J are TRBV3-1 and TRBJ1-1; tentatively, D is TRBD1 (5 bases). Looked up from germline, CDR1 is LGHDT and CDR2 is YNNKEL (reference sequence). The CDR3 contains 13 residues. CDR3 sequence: CASIQEGFTEAFL. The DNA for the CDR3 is TGTGCCAGCATCCAAGAGGGGTTCACTGAAGCTTTCCTT.

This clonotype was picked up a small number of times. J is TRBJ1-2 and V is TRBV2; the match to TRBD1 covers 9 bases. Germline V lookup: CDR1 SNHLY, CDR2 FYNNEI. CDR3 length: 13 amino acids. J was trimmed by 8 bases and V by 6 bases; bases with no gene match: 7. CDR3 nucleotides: TGTGCCAGCAGGAGGGGACAGGGAGAAGGCTACACCTTC. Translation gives CASRRGQGEGYTF.

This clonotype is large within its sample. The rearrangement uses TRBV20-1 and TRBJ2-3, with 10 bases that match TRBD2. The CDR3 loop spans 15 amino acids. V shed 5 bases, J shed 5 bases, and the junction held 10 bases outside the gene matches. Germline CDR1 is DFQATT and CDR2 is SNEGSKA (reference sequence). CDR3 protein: CSADAPSGSLDTQYF. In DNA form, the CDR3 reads TGCAGTGCTGACGCCCCTAGCGGGAGTTTAGATACGCAGTATTTT.

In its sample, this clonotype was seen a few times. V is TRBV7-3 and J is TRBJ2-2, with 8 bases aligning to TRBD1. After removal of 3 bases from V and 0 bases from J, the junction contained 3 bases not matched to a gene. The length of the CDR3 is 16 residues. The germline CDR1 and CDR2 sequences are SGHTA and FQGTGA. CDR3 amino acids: CASSFRGPSNTGELFF. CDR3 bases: TGTGCCAGCAGCTTCAGGGGGCCTTCGAACACCGGGGAGCTGTTTTTT.

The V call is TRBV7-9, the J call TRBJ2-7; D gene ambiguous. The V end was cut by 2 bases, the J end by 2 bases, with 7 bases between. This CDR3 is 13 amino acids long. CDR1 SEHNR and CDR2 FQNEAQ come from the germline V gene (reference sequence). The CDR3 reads CASSLPNPYEQYF. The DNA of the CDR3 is TGTGCCAGCAGCTTACCAAACCCCTACGAGCAGTACTTC.

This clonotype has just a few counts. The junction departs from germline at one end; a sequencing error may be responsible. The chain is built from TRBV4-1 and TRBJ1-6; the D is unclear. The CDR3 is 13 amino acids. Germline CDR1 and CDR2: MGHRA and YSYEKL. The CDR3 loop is CASRQDTASPLHF. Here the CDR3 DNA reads TGCGCCAGCAGGCAAGACACCGCTTCACCCCTCCACTTT.